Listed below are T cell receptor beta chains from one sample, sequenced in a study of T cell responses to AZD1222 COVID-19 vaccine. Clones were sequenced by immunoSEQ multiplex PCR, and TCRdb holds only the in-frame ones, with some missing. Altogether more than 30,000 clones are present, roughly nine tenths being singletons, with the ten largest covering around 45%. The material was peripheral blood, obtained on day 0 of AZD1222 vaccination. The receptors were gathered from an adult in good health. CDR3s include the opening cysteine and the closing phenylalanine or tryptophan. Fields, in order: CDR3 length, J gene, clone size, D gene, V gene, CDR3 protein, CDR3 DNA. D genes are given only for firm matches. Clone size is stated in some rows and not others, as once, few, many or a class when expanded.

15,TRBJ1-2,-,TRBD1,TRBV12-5,CASGSYRGGPYGYTF,TGTGCTAGTGGTTCCTACAGGGGCGGCCCCTATGGCTACACCTTC
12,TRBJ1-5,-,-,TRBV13,CASSTSNQPQHF,TGTGCCAGCAGCACATCCAATCAGCCCCAGCATTTT
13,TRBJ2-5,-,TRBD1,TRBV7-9,CASSNDRGETQYF,TGTGCCAGCAGTAACGACAGGGGTGAGACCCAGTACTTC
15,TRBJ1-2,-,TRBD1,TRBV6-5,CASRYRQGVNYGYTF,TGTGCCAGCAGATACCGACAGGGGGTAAACTATGGCTACACCTTC
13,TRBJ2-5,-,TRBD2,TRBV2,CASRLAVQETQYF,TGTGCCAGCAGACTAGCGGTCCAAGAGACCCAGTACTTC
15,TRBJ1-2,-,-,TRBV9,CASSVGQTPNYGYTF,TGTGCCAGCAGCGTAGGACAGACGCCTAACTATGGCTACACCTTC
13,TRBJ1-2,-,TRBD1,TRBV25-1,CASSRGTGAGYTF,TGTGCCAGCAGCCGCGGGACAGGAGCTGGTTACACCTTC
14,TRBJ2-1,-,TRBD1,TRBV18,CASSPPTGSNEQFF,TGTGCCAGCTCACCTCCGACAGGGAGCAATGAGCAGTTCTTC
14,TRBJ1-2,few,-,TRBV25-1,CASGQTGRDAGYTF,TGTGCCAGCGGGCAGACAGGACGAGACGCTGGCTACACCTTC
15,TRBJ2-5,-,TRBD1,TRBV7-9,CASSPGQGVRETQYF,TGTGCCAGCAGCCCTGGACAGGGGGTGCGGGAGACCCAGTACTTC
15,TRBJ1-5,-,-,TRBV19,CAPKGYGGGNQPQHF,TGTGCCCCAAAAGGGTACGGGGGGGGCAATCAGCCCCAGCATTTT
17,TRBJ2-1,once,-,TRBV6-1,CASSERRGANPYNEQFF,TGTGCCAGCAGTGAAAGGAGAGGGGCCAACCCCTACAATGAGCAGTTCTTC
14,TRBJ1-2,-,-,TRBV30,CAWSVRKANYGYTF,TGTGCCTGGAGTGTACGGAAGGCTAACTATGGCTACACCTTC
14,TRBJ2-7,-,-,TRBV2,CASKVDRAVYEQYF,TGTGCCAGCAAGGTTGATAGGGCCGTCTACGAGCAGTACTTC
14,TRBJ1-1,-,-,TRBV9,CASSVSPRDTEAFF,TGTGCCAGCAGCGTATCGCCCAGGGACACTGAAGCTTTCTTT
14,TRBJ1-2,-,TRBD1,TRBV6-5,CASTRTWTGDGYTF,TGTGCCAGCACCCGAACCTGGACAGGGGATGGCTACACCTTC
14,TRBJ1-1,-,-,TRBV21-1,CASSACSRDTEAFF,TGTGCCAGCAGCGCTTGTTCGAGGGACACTGAAGCTTTCTTT
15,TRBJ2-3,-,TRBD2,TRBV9,CASSVELAGADTQYF,TGTGCCAGCAGCGTAGAGCTAGCGGGGGCCGATACGCAGTATTTT
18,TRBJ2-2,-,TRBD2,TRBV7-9,CASSDRGLAGGQTGELFF,TGTGCCAGCAGCGATCGAGGACTAGCGGGGGGGCAAACCGGGGAGCTGTTTTTT
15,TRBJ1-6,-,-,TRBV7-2,CASSLDSANNSPLHF,TGTGCCAGCAGCTTAGATTCGGCCAACAATTCACCCCTCCACTTT
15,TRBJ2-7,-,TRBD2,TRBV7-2,CASSSSGTRGYEQYF,TGTGCCAGCAGTTCCTCCGGGACTAGGGGCTACGAGCAGTACTTC
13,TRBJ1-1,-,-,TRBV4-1,CASSQGTNTEAFF,TGCGCCAGCAGCCAAGGAACTAACACTGAAGCTTTCTTT
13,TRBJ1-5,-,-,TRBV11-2,CASSVGGWQPQHF,TGTGCCAGCAGCGTTGGTGGGTGGCAGCCCCAGCATTTT
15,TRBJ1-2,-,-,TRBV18,CASSSDAGLNYGYTF,TGTGCCAGCTCCTCCGACGCTGGCCTCAACTATGGCTACACCTTC
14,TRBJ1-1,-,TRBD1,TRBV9,CASSVQGANTEAFF,TGTGCCAGCAGCGTCCAGGGGGCCAACACTGAAGCTTTCTTT
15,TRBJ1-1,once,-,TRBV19,CASSRALGSNTEAFF,TGTGCCAGTAGTAGAGCGTTGGGATCGAACACTGAAGCTTTCTTT
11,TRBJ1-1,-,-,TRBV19,CASSMLDRTFF,TGTGCCAGTAGTATGCTGGACCGGACTTTCTTT
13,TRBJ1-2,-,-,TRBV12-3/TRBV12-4,CASSLQGNYGYTF,TGTGCCAGCAGTTTACAGGGAAACTATGGCTACACCTTC
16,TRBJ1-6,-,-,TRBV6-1,CASSDFLQGLGSPLHF,TGTGCCAGCAGTGACTTCCTACAGGGTCTTGGATCACCCCTCCACTTT
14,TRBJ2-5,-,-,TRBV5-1,CASSLRTEGETQYF,TGCGCCAGCAGCTTGAGGACGGAGGGAGAGACCCAGTACTTC
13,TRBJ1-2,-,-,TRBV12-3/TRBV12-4,CASSLGGLFGYTF,TGTGCCAGCAGTTTAGGCGGTCTATTTGGCTACACCTTC
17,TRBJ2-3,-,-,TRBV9,CASSVRLVGSSTDTQYF,TGTGCCAGCAGCGTCCGCCTTGTGGGGAGTAGCACAGATACGCAGTATTTT
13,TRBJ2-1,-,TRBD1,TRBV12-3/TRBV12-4,CASRSGGLDEQFF,TGTGCCAGCAGGTCAGGGGGCCTGGATGAGCAGTTCTTC
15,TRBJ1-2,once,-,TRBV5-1,CASSAAGTANYGYTF,TGCGCCAGCAGCGCCGCCGGGACCGCGAACTATGGCTACACCTTC
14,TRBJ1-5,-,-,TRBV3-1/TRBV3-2,CASSQGVSIQPQHF,TGTGCCAGCAGCCAAGGGGTCTCAATACAGCCCCAGCATTTT
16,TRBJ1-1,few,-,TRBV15,CATRGRSRASDTEAFF,TGTGCCACCAGGGGGCGTTCGCGGGCTAGTGACACTGAAGCTTTCTTT
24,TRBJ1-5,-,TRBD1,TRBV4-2,CASTQMGWGTGGSFRGSSNQPQHF,TGTGCCAGCACCCAAATGGGTTGGGGGACAGGGGGCTCCTTCCGGGGGAGTAGCAATCAGCCCCAGCATTTT
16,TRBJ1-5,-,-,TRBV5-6,CASSLGGVYGNQPQHF,TGTGCCAGCAGCCTCGGTGGGGTCTACGGCAATCAGCCCCAGCATTTT
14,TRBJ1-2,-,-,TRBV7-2,CASSLAGQDYGYTF,TGTGCCAGCAGCTTAGCAGGCCAGGACTATGGCTACACCTTC
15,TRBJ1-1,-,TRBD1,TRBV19,CASSIWGQGNTEAFF,TGTGCCAGTAGTATCTGGGGACAGGGCAACACTGAAGCTTTCTTT
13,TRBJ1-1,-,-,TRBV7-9,CASSLVVSGEAFF,TGTGCCAGCAGCTTAGTTGTTAGTGGTGAAGCTTTCTTT
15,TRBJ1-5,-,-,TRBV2,CASSLDKGSNQPQHF,TGTGCCAGCAGTCTTGATAAGGGAAGCAATCAGCCCCAGCATTTT
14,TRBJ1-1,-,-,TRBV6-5,CASSYSIGRDEAFF,TGTGCCAGCAGTTACTCCATCGGACGAGATGAAGCTTTCTTT
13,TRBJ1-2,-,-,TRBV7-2,CASSFGVSYGYTF,TGTGCCAGCAGCTTTGGGGTGAGCTATGGCTACACCTTC
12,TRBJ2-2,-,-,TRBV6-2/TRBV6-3,CASSYSIAELFF,TGTGCCAGCAGTTACTCGATTGCGGAGCTGTTTTTT
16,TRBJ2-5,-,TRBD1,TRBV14,CASSHHGQDNTETQYF,TGTGCCAGCAGCCACCACGGACAGGATAACACGGAGACCCAGTACTTC
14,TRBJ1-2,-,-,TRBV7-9,CASSLEGFNYGYTF,TGTGCCAGCAGCTTGGAGGGGTTTAACTATGGCTACACCTTC
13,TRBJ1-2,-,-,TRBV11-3,CASSLVGGYGYTF,TGTGCCAGCAGCTTAGTAGGTGGCTATGGCTACACCTTC
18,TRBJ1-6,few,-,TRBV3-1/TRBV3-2,CASSQDLGGAKYNSPLHF,TGTGCCAGCAGCCAAGATCTAGGGGGGGCGAAGTATAATTCACCCCTCCACTTT
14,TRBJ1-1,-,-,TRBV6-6,CASSHREKNTEAFF,TGTGCCAGCAGTCACAGGGAGAAGAACACTGAAGCTTTCTTT
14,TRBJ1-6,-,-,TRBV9,CASSASPSNSPLHF,TGTGCCAGCAGCGCTTCCCCCAGCAATTCACCCCTCCACTTT
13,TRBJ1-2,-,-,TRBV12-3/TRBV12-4,CASSFTGNYGYTF,TGTGCCAGCAGCTTCACAGGGAACTATGGCTACACCTTC
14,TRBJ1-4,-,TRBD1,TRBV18,CASSPGTGPEKLFF,TGTGCCAGCTCACCCGGGACAGGACCCGAAAAACTGTTTTTT